The subject of this entry is one T cell receptor beta chain. This receptor's antigen is unknown. No clone much larger than this one lies a single base away; base qualities are absent. This entry is derived from a study of memory CD4+ T cells and cytomegalovirus serostatus (dated by TCRdb to about 2019). Study-level background: The cohort comprised 33 healthy Belgian adults, 9 CMV seropositive and roughly 25 CMV seronegative. To replicate a published TCR-based CMV serostatus classifier, the researchers sequenced the CD4+ memory TCRbeta repertoires of a Belgian cohort whose cytomegalovirus serostatus was known.

CDR1 and CDR2, looked up from the germline V gene (reference sequence), are SGHNT and YYREEE. Trimming takes 5 bases off V and 4 bases off J; junction bases not matched to a gene: 4. The CDR3, from cysteine to phenylalanine, totals 15 residues. Only the CDR3 portion is preserved as DNA: 45 bases, with reading frame beginning at the first base. Overall study results and their limits: Only CD4+CD45RO+ memory cells were sequenced, unlike the original study, which covered naive and memory CD4+ and CD8+ populations. For CMV serostatus prediction, a median bootstrapped AUC of about 0.95 was reached with the original framework, and a median bootstrapped AUC of about 0.91 was reached with a US-trained random forest. Of under 200 previously reported CMV-associated TCRbeta sequences, over 65 appeared in the CD4+ memory repertoires, each in one to five individuals. The results were interpreted as suggesting that the CMV-associated TCR signature is largely present in the CD4+ memory repertoire. The original-framework classifier achieved a median bootstrapped AUC of approximately 0.96 with a 95% CI of 0.76-1.00 on the Belgian cohort.

The Quick-DNA Microprep Kit was used to extract genomic DNA from the sorted cells. TCRbeta DNA was amplified with the immunoSEQ hsTCRbeta kit following the manufacturer's protocol. An Illumina MiSeq instrument was used to sequence the TCRbeta libraries. The original pipeline was this. After out-of-frame sequences were removed, around 2,200,000 distinct TCRbeta sequences remained, averaging around 67,000 per individual. Each individual was scored according to the count of around 160 previously reported CMV-associated TCRbeta sequences and the total productive distinct TCRbeta count. A beta-binomial model was reimplemented in Python, and scikit-learn random forests with default parameters were trained on data from the US cohort. On the Belgian cohort, classifier performance was reported as the median AUC, along with percentile confidence intervals, across 10,000 bootstrap iterations. TCRdb mirrors the immuneACCESS table, restricted to in-frame sequences. Some clones are absent from its copies; in checked studies, under half trace to an unresolved V gene, and the reason for the others is unknown. The V and J calls and clone size are taken from that table; D and trimming were inferred from the DNA. The sample profile shows about 64,000 clones; roughly three quarters of them were found once. The leading ten clones occupy nearly 0.9% of the sample.

A FACSAria II was used to sort memory CD4+ T cells, defined as single viable CD3+CD4+CD8-CD45RO+ cells. To determine CMV serostatus, a Roche Elecsys assay was used that detects serum IgG against CMV pp150, pp28, p38 and p52. Following thawing, total CD4+ T cells were enriched through positive selection using CD4 magnetic microbeads. The samples came from a separate study whose specific focus was interrogating the CD4+ T cell memory repertoire. Peripheral blood mononuclear cells were isolated and cryopreserved according to standard operating procedures, and serum was kept at -80 degrees C. The staining relied on CD3-PerCP (BW264/56), CD4-APC (RPA-T4), CD45RO-PE (UCHT1) and CD8-Pacific Orange (3B5) antibodies, and Sytox blue was used to exclude non-viable cells.

The receptor's source is an adult in good health and CMV-seronegative. The sample consisted of memory CD4+ T cells from blood. The rearranged chain carries TRBV5-4 and TRBJ2-6, and 9 junctional nucleotides match TRBD1. DNA sequence: TGTGCCAGCAGGAGGACAGGGGACGGGGCCAACGTCCTGACTTTC. It translates to CASRRTGDGANVLTF.